These 3 T cell receptor beta chains were all obtained from the same sample, sequenced in a study of blood T cells in healthy people across ages. With a J-beta primer mix and a sample-barcoded 5' primer, a second PCR ran about 7 to 11 cycles. TCRdb fed the 5' RACE reads into MiXCR, producing one record per CDR3 protein. In the table there are 600,000 to 800,000 distinct CDR3 sequences, over 40% of which are singletons. The specimen sequenced was blood. The receptors come from a woman of 80 years or more in good health.

The rearrangement links TRBV6-6 to TRBJ1-4, with D perhaps TRBD1 (5 bases). In germline, CDR1 is MNHNY, CDR2 SVGAGI (reference sequence). This CDR3 has 14 amino acids. The ends were cut back, 6 bases at V and 7 bases at J, with 15 bases in the middle. The CDR3 nucleotides are TGTGCCAGCAGCTCCGGGACTGGGGGTGAAAAACTGTTTTTT. The encoded protein is CASSSGTGGEKLFF.

This clonotype has a count of ten or more. This chain connects TRBV3-1 to TRBJ2-4, with TRBD1 identical over 8 bases. The CDR3 sequence is 15 residues long. Germline V lookup: CDR1 LGHDT, CDR2 YNNKEL (reference sequence). The trim removed 2 bases at V and 5 bases at J, leaving 5 bases unmatched. CDR3 loop: CASSQQGALENIQYF. CDR3 nucleotides: TGTGCCAGCAGCCAACAGGGGGCACTGGAAAACATTCAGTACTTC.

As concerns this clonotype: Relative to the germline gene, one junction end is altered; a read error may explain this. V is TRBV18 and J is TRBJ1-5, with D hard to call. The germline CDR1 and CDR2 sequences are KGHSH and LQKENI. This CDR3 comprises 13 residues. Written as DNA, the CDR3 is TGTACCAGCTCACCATGGAGGAATCAGCCCCAGCATTTT. It yields the protein CTSSPWRNQPQHF. The complete variable domain, with remaining parts taken from reference TRBV18 and TRBJ1-5, reads NAGVMQNPRHLVRRRGQEARLRCSPMKGHSHVYWYRQLPEEGLKFMVYLQKENIIDESGMPKERFSAEFPKEGPSILRIQQVVRGDSAAYFCTSSPWRNQPQHFGDGTRLSIL.